A single sample gave rise to the 2 T cell receptor beta chains below, sequenced in a study of cytomegalovirus exposure and HLA in healthy donors. Both 60 Vbeta primers and 13 Jbeta primers went into the PCR. Profiled with immunoSEQ multiplex PCR; TCRdb holds only in-frame clones, not every one. The sample holds around 190,000 clones; 60% to 80% are singletons and the top ten take approximately 3%. Sequenced material: PBMCs. The receptors derive from a woman aged 25 to 39 in good health and CMV-seropositive.

The chain links TRBV5-1 to TRBJ2-1; 12 nucleotides line up with TRBD1. Per the germline V gene, CDR1 is SGHRS and CDR2 is YFSETQ. The CDR3 consists of 15 residues. V lost 0 bases, J lost 7 bases, and 2 bases stayed unmatched. The CDR3 loop is CASSLGDRGRNEQFF. The CDR3 DNA reads as TGCGCCAGCAGCTTGGGGGACAGGGGGCGGAATGAGCAGTTCTTC.

There are a few counts of this clone. The chain employs TRBV6-5 and TRBJ2-7; 7 bases match TRBD1. Trimming removed 0 bases from V and 5 bases from J; junction bases left unmatched: 7. The CDR3 is made up of 15 amino acids. The germline CDR1 and CDR2 sequences are MNHEY and SVGAGI. CDR3 bases: TGTGCCAGCAGTTACTCGAACAGGGGAAGCAACGAGCAGTACTTC. Translated: CASSYSNRGSNEQYF.